The rows below give T cell receptor beta chains drawn from one sample of a study of cytomegalovirus exposure and HLA in healthy donors. Repertoires were generated with immunoSEQ multiplex PCR, while TCRdb's copy carries only in-frame clones and drops some. Of about 160,000 clones in the sample, 82% were seen once. Sequencing was done on a sample of PBMCs. Every receptor here comes from a man between 45 and 60 years old in good health and CMV-seropositive. CDR3s include the opening cysteine and the closing phenylalanine or tryptophan. D genes are given only for firm matches. The size entry is marked missing in some rows and otherwise reads once, few, many or a size class.

TRBV7-2	NA	TRBJ2-3	NA	CASSLVGSSTDTQYF	TGTGCCAGCAGCTTAGTCGGGTCTAGCACAGATACGCAGTATTTT
TRBV7-9	NA	TRBJ2-7	NA	CASSSRAGGYEQYF	TGTGCCAGCAGCTCCAGGGCCGGGGGCTACGAGCAGTACTTC
TRBV18	NA	TRBJ2-1	NA	CASSPNQNNEQFF	TGTGCCAGCTCACCGAACCAGAACAATGAGCAGTTCTTC
TRBV7-2	TRBD1	TRBJ2-2	few	CASSSYRGTGELFF	TGTGCCAGCAGCTCATACAGGGGAACGGGGGAGCTGTTTTTT
TRBV5-6	TRBD1	TRBJ2-1	NA	CASSQGDSNEQFF	TGTGCCAGCAGCCAGGGGGACAGCAATGAGCAGTTCTTC
TRBV6-6	NA	TRBJ1-2	NA	CASSQPGGGFDYGYTF	TGTGCCAGCAGTCAACCCGGGGGGGGATTCGACTATGGCTACACCTTC
TRBV2	TRBD2	TRBJ2-2	NA	CASSRIRREGGELFF	TGTGCCAGCAGCCGAATTAGGAGGGAGGGAGGGGAGCTGTTTTTT
TRBV9	TRBD2	TRBJ2-3	few	CASSVVPRPSGTDTQYF	TGTGCCAGCAGCGTAGTTCCCCGGCCTAGCGGAACAGATACGCAGTATTTT
TRBV4-1	NA	TRBJ2-7	NA	CASSQEPRGAFSHEQYF	TGCGCCAGCAGCCAGGAACCACGGGGGGCGTTTAGCCACGAGCAGTACTTC
TRBV27	NA	TRBJ1-5	NA	CASSFSGNQPQHF	TGTGCCAGCAGTTTTTCGGGCAATCAGCCCCAGCATTTT
TRBV19	NA	TRBJ2-7	NA	CASSIAGTGYEQYF	TGTGCCAGTAGTATAGCCGGAACAGGCTACGAGCAGTACTTC
TRBV5-4	NA	TRBJ1-1	NA	CASSSGDRTEAFF	TGTGCCAGCAGCTCAGGGGATCGAACTGAAGCTTTCTTT
TRBV11-3	NA	TRBJ2-2	NA	CASSPSRTGELFF	TGTGCCAGCAGCCCGTCCCGCACCGGGGAGCTGTTTTTT
TRBV7-9	TRBD1	TRBJ2-1	NA	CASSPGQGGYNEQFF	TGTGCCAGCAGCCCTGGACAGGGGGGGTACAATGAGCAGTTCTTC
TRBV21-1	NA	TRBJ2-6	NA	CASSKDCSGANVLTF	TGTGCCAGCAGCAAAGACTGCTCTGGGGCCAACGTCCTGACTTTC
TRBV7-9	TRBD2	TRBJ2-2	once	CASSSPRGLRAGELFF	TGTGCCAGCAGCTCGCCGCGGGGGTTAAGAGCCGGGGAGCTGTTTTTT
TRBV7-9	NA	TRBJ1-2	NA	CASSSGGFYGYTF	TGTGCCAGCAGCTCCGGGGGTTTCTATGGCTACACCTTC
TRBV6-6	TRBD2	TRBJ2-7	NA	CASSPLAGGNLYEQYF	TGTGCCAGCAGTCCATTAGCGGGAGGGAATCTCTACGAGCAGTACTTC
TRBV5-3	NA	TRBJ2-7	NA	CARSWASAPYEQYF	TGTGCCAGAAGTTGGGCTAGCGCACCCTACGAGCAGTACTTC